This T cell receptor beta chain was documented in a study of post-analysis software for immune sequencing data. Overall study results and limits: Comparison of patients with controls showed 5 or 6 TRBV segments more frequent in patients, TRBV5-6, TRBV5-1 and TRBV20-1 among them.

cDNA libraries for TCR beta contained unique molecular identifiers. TCRdb used MiXCR to reprocess the PCR reads, holding one entry per CDR3 protein. Among about 540,000 distinct CDR3 sequences listed, around 36% were seen once. This clonotype came up a few times. The antigen is not known. An end of the junction does not agree with germline; a read error may underlie this. CDR1 is ENHRY and CDR2 is SYGVKD in the germline V gene. The CDR3 runs to 12 residues. This TCR was sampled from a girl aged 2-17 years with multiple sclerosis. The chain joins TRBV10-3 to TRBJ2-7; D not certain. Sample: blood. The CDR3 nucleotides are TGTGCCACCAGTCCCGGGTCCGGCGGGCAGTACTTC. Its translation: CATSPGSGGQYF.